The T cell receptor (beta chain) described here comes from a study of early T cells in non-severe SARS-CoV-2 infection. In the study overall: Chains stayed unpaired after sequencing of bulk RNA from unsorted whole blood.

The V and J ends lost 4 bases and 11 bases respectively, with 12 bases between them. The CDR3 has 12 residues. This clonotype occurred many times. Antigen unknown. Study findings and constraints: A preference for anti-spike CD8 responses marked VDJdb matching, which missed private and CD4 specificities.

TCRdb reprocessed the 5' RACE reads with MiXCR, giving one entry per CDR3 protein. The table has 40,000 to 45,000 distinct CDR3 sequences, around 6.1% seen once. Source: whole blood, taken at baseline. This chain links TRBV12-3 or TRBV12-4 with TRBJ2-1; D is ambiguous. The clonotype originates from an adult who was a healthcare worker with PCR-confirmed SARS-CoV-2 infection or an uninfected control (not recorded which). CDR3 region: CASSSRTTQQFF. The CDR3 DNA reads TGTGCCAGCAGTTCGAGGACGACCCAGCAGTTCTTC.